This T cell receptor beta chain is drawn from a study of cytomegalovirus exposure and HLA in healthy donors. Broader study findings: While the bulk of TCR sequences proved rare, some public TCRs turned up in many donors.

Produced via immunoSEQ multiplex PCR; TCRdb's table is partial and in-frame only. The sample records 100,000 to 150,000 clones, approximately 88% being singletons. As to this clone: Its antigen is unknown.

Trimming pared 5 bases from V and 4 bases from J, leaving 14 bases between. CDR1 is MDHEN and CDR2 is SYDVKM in the germline V gene. CDR3 length: 14 amino acids. The source material was PBMCs. The receptor was isolated from a woman between 18 and 30 years old in good health and CMV-seronegative. This rearrangement joins TRBV28 to TRBJ1-1; D gene uncertain. The CDR3 DNA reads TGTGCCAGCAGTCCTTTAATAACTGGCACTGAAGCTTTCTTT. The encoded protein is CASSPLITGTEAFF.